This T cell receptor (beta chain) stems from a study of circulating CD8 cells and anti-PD-1 response in melanoma. This clonotype is labeled medium-sized. This may stem from a read error, because a much larger clone lies one nucleotide away. Using approximately 15 ng of total RNA, TCR libraries were made with the QIAseq Immune Repertoire TCR panel. TCRdb redid the calling of the reads with MiXCR, one entry per CDR3 protein. Of some 250 distinct CDR3 sequences detected, around 6.1% appear once; the ten largest clones hold around 42%. Four subsets defined by PD-1 and/or TIGIT were sorted from live CD3+CD8+TCRalphabeta+ cells. Sequenced here: CD8+ T cells from PBMCs, sampled at baseline or after one month of anti-PD-1 therapy (not recorded which). The TCR comes from a human donor with melanoma.

CDR3 in amino acids: CASSQWRGGRVLAKNIQYF. The CDR3 nucleotides read TGTGCCAGCAGTCAATGGAGAGGCGGGAGAGTCCTAGCCAAAAACATTCAGTACTTC. V gene TRBV2 combines with J gene TRBJ2-4; 7 nucleotides match TRBD2. Per the germline V gene, CDR1 is SNHLY and CDR2 is FYNNEI. V shed 5 bases and J 0 bases; nucleotides not matched to a gene: 16. CDR3 length: 19 amino acids.